Below, one T cell receptor (beta chain) is given with its context. Its antigen is not yet known. Base qualities are not provided; no much larger clone lies one nucleotide away. TCRbeta CDR3 regions were amplified from genomic DNA using the immunoSEQ Assay, a bias-controlled multiplex PCR. The authors' analysis ran thus. The number of nucleated cells in each sample was estimated by amplification of reference gene primers within the assay. To quantify the absolute abundance of each unique TCRbeta CDR3 rearrangement, sequence reads were collapsed and filtered. Productive Simpson clonality was computed per sample as the square root of Simpson's diversity index over productive rearrangements. TCRdb took this table from immuneACCESS and kept in-frame rearrangements with V and J called. Such tables lack part of the clones; where checked against another copy, unresolved V genes explain under half of the gap, and the rest is unexplained. The V and J calls and clone size were taken over from that table, and D and trimming were inferred from the DNA. The sample table records approximately 74,000 clones; roughly 80% of these occur just once. Of the sample, approximately 4.4% falls within the top ten clones.

These data come from a study of blood T cell repertoires in COVID-19 (dated by TCRdb to 2019 to 2021). Broadly, across the study: Samples from collaborators originated in the United States, Italy and Spain and spanned both the acute and convalescent phases of COVID-19. Deeply sampled blood TCRbeta repertoires from subjects exposed to, actively infected with, or recovered from COVID-19 were included in the dataset. The material from the prospective study consisted of cDNA or gDNA derived from T cells, B-cell-depleted T cells, or PBMCs. The sample metadata nearly always contained a de-identified subject ID, COVID-19 status, age in years and sex. The samples were drawn from the first 160 participants of the ongoing ImmuneRACE study and from some 1,300 subjects provided by 6 global collaborators. Where HLA class I and class II types were available, the types were taken from metadata supplied by the sample provider, not from assay-based typing. The repertoires were made available in a free public database intended to serve as a resource for research on the immune response to SARS-CoV-2.

What the research found in general, with its limitations: The amount of clinical and demographic metadata varied by source and participant and was provided uncurated.

V sheds 1 base and J sheds 6 bases, leaving 11 bases between their ends. The CDR3 numbers 14 residues from cysteine through phenylalanine. Kept here is only the CDR3 DNA, which spans 42 bases and is read in frame from base 1. Looking up the germline V gene yields CDR1 KGHDR and CDR2 SFDVKD. Collaborating institutions collected whole blood in K2EDTA tubes following their own protocols. Collaborator samples were shipped for TCRbeta analysis as frozen whole blood, isolated PBMCs, or DNA extracted from either sample type. Material for sequencing was peripheral blood. Rearrangement joined TRBV24-1 to TRBJ1-2, and possibly TRBD1, on 5 matching bases. This receptor was obtained from a woman aged 80 or older with active or convalescent COVID-19. Here the CDR3 is given as CATSDFRASNGYTF. The bases are TGTGCCACCAGTGATTTCAGGGCGTCCAATGGCTACACCTTC.